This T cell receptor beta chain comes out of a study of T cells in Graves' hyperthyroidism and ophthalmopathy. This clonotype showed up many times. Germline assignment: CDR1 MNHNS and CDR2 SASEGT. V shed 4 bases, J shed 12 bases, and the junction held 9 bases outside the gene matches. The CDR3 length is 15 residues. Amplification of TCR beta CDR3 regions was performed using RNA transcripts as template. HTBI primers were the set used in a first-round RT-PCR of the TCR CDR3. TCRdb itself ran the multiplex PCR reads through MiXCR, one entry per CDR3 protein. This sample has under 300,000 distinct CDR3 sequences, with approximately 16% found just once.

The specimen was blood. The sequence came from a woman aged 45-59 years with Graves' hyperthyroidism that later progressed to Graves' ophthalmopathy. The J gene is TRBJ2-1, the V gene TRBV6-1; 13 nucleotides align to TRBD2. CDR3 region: CASSVTSGRAGAQFF. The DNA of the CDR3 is TGTGCCAGCAGTGTAACTAGCGGGAGGGCCGGGGCGCAGTTCTTC.